Below, one T cell receptor (beta chain) is given with its context. The junction departs from the called germline gene at one end, perhaps through a read error. Germline values: CDR1 SGHRS, CDR2 YFSETQ. The CDR3 covers 13 residues. The entry originates in a study of blood T cells in healthy people across ages. Together with a sample-barcoded 5' primer, a J-beta primer mix was included in a second PCR lasting roughly 6 to 12 cycles. TCRdb called the 5' RACE reads again in MiXCR, with one record for every CDR3 protein. The table includes under 950,000 distinct CDR3 sequences, around a fifth detected once.

The clonotype was recovered from a man in his sixties or seventies in good health. J is TRBJ2-5 and V is TRBV5-1; D remains unclear. Input material: blood. The CDR3 DNA follows: TGCGCCAGCAGCTCGCCCGTCCTCAATGAGTGGTTCTTC. Its translation: CASSSPVLNEWFF.